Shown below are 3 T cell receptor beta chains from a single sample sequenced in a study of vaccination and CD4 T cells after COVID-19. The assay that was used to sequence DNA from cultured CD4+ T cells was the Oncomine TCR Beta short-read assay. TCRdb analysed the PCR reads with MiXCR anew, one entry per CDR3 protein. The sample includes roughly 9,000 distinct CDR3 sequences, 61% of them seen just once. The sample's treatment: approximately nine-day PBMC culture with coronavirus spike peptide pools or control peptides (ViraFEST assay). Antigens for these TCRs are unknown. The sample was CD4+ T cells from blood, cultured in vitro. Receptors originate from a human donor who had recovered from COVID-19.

For the CDR3, the DNA is TGCAGTGCGGAAACCGGGACAGGTAAAGCTTTCTTT. As protein: CSAETGTGKAFF. The chain is built from TRBV20-1 and TRBJ1-1, with 8 bases lining up with TRBD1. V lost 6 bases to trimming and J lost 9 bases; unmatched junction nucleotides: 9. The CDR3 contains 12 residues. Germline V gene lookup returns CDR1 DFQATT and CDR2 SNEGSKA (reference sequence).

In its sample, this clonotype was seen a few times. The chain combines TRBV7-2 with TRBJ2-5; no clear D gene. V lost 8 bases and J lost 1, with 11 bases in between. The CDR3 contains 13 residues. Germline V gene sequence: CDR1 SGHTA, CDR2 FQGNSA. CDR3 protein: CASGNRIQETQYF. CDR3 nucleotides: TGTGCCAGCGGGAACAGAATCCAAGAGACCCAGTACTTC.

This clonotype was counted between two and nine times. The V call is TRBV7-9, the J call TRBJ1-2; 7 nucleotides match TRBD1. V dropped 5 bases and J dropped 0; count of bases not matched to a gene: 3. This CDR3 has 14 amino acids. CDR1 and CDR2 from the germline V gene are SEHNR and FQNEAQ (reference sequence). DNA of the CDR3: TGTGCCAGCAGCCGACAGGGACCTAACTATGGCTACACCTTC. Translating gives CASSRQGPNYGYTF.